One sample yielded the 20 T cell receptor beta chains listed below, sequenced in a study of monozygotic twins with inflammatory bowel disease (dated by TCRdb to about 2019). The receptor library was made with 5' RACE. Sequencer: Illumina HiSeq 2500. Each CDR3 protein sequence appears as one entry after TCRdb reprocessed the reads, and no DNA is included. The table for this sample lists 150,000 to 200,000 distinct CDR3 sequences. Approximately 3% of the sample belongs to the ten largest clones. The material sequenced was blood. The receptor source for this set is a human donor with ulcerative colitis or Crohn's disease, or a healthy co-twin of an affected twin (not recorded which).

The rearrangement links TRBV11-2 to TRBJ2-2. CDR3 length: 14 residues. CDR1 and CDR2 from the germline V gene are SGHAT and FQNNGV. This chain's CDR3 is CASSLLGIPGELFF.

The rearrangement joins TRBV28 to TRBJ1-2; TCRdb returns TRBD1, unconfirmable since there is no DNA. Germline values: CDR1 MDHEN, CDR2 SYDVKM. CDR3 length: 13 residues. This CDR3 is CASSLTGVYGYTF.

This rearrangement joins TRBV29-1 to TRBJ2-3; as DNA is missing, the TRBD1 call by TCRdb cannot be tested. The CDR3 runs to 13 residues. Per the germline V gene, CDR1 is SQVTM and CDR2 is ANQGSEA. The CDR3 sequence: CSVGVTGRDTQYF.

The chain recombines TRBV29-1 with TRBJ2-3; TCRdb lists TRBD1, though no DNA is available to test this call. The CDR3 covers 12 residues. CDR1 and CDR2 (germline): SQVTM, ANQGSEA. This CDR3 reads CSQGRGTDTQYF.

The chain employs TRBV28 and TRBJ1-2. This CDR3 is 13 amino acids long. Germline assignment: CDR1 MDHEN and CDR2 SYDVKM. Here the CDR3 reads CASSLGTNYGYTF.

The chain uses TRBV20-1 and TRBJ2-5; the D call of TRBD1 rests on TCRdb alone, since no DNA is present to check it. The CDR3 sequence is 14 residues long. CDR1 and CDR2 from the germline V gene are DFQATT and SNEGSKA (reference sequence). Here the CDR3 reads CSATDRFEQETQYF.

The chain couples TRBV27 to TRBJ1-4; TCRdb picks TRBD1, but there is no DNA to check that call. The CDR3 length is 15 residues. Germline assignment: CDR1 MNHEY and CDR2 SMNVEV (reference sequence). The CDR3 sequence: CASSTGTGYYEKLFF.

This chain connects TRBV7-9 to TRBJ2-1. The CDR3 is 11 amino acids. Germline-derived CDR1 and CDR2 are SEHNR and FQNEAQ (reference sequence). The CDR3 protein is CASSLTDPQFF.

V gene TRBV20-1 combines with J gene TRBJ2-7; no DNA is available, so the TRBD2 call from TCRdb remains unchecked. Germline V gives CDR1 DFQATT, CDR2 SNEGSKA (reference sequence). This CDR3 is 12 amino acids long. This CDR3 reads CSASGSGYEQYF.

J is TRBJ2-5 and V is TRBV6-1; the D gene TCRdb calls, TRBD1, cannot be checked with no DNA. Germline values: CDR1 MNHNS, CDR2 SASEGT. This CDR3 comprises 16 residues. This chain's CDR3 is CASSSMTGGNQETQYF.

V gene TRBV5-1 combines with J gene TRBJ2-2; TCRdb lists TRBD2, though no DNA is available to test this call. The CDR3 runs to 15 residues. Per germline, CDR1 SGHRS and CDR2 YFSETQ. CDR3 loop: CASSLGASGAGELFF.

This rearrangement joins TRBV10-3 to TRBJ2-1; TCRdb names TRBD1, which stays unverified in the absence of DNA. Looked up from germline, CDR1 is ENHRY and CDR2 is SYGVKD. The CDR3 spans 15 residues. This chain's CDR3 is CAISTGGSSYNEQFF.

The rearrangement uses TRBV25-1 and TRBJ1-2; as DNA is missing, the TRBD1 call by TCRdb cannot be tested. This CDR3 is 14 amino acids long. CDR1 and CDR2 from the germline V gene are MGHDK and SYGVNS. Here the CDR3 reads CASSIEGVNYGYTF.

CDR3 sequence: CSASASGRGYNEQFF. This rearrangement joins TRBV20-1 to TRBJ2-1; TCRdb reports TRBD2, a call that lacks DNA to check it against. CDR1 is DFQATT, CDR2 SNEGSKA, per germline (reference sequence). The CDR3 spans 15 residues.

The rearrangement links TRBV14 to TRBJ2-7; absent DNA, TCRdb's TRBD1 call cannot be checked. The length of the CDR3 is 14 residues. Looked up from germline, CDR1 is SGHDN and CDR2 is FVKESK. The CDR3 here is CASSQWGDSYEQYF.

The chain carries TRBV5-1 and TRBJ2-2; no DNA is available, so the TRBD2 call from TCRdb remains unchecked. This CDR3 is 14 amino acids long. Germline V CDR1 and CDR2: SGHRS, YFSETQ. CDR3 loop: CASSPTRKTGELFF.

The chain recombines TRBV5-4 with TRBJ2-2; TCRdb outputs TRBD1, but without DNA this stays unchecked. Germline lookup yields CDR1 SGHNT and CDR2 YYREEE (reference sequence). CDR3 length equals 16 residues. CDR3: CASSLTPSLLTGELFF.

The gene calls are TRBV6-4 and TRBJ2-1; TCRdb returns TRBD2, unconfirmable since there is no DNA. Germline V gives CDR1 MRHNA, CDR2 SNTAGT. CDR3 length: 15 amino acids. This chain's CDR3 is CASTSTLANYNEQFF.

V and J are TRBV20-1 and TRBJ2-5. CDR1 and CDR2 (germline): DFQATT, SNEGSKA (reference sequence). There are 15 residues in the CDR3. CDR3 residues: CSARDLLPKQETQYF.

The chain has TRBV6-1 and TRBJ2-4; TCRdb's D gene call, TRBD1, goes unchecked for lack of DNA. Germline V gene sequence: CDR1 MNHNS, CDR2 SASEGT. This CDR3 spans 14 amino acids. The CDR3 loop is CASSARGGKNIQYF.